This paragraph reports one T cell receptor (beta chain). Its antigen remains unknown. The primer mix had 60 Vbeta and 13 Jbeta primers. Clones were sequenced by immunoSEQ multiplex PCR, and TCRdb holds only the in-frame ones, with some missing. Here the sample spans 90,000 to 100,000 clones, roughly 81% being singletons. This specimen comes from a study of cytomegalovirus exposure and HLA in healthy donors. On the study more broadly: The approximately 120 million unique TCR beta sequences, from roughly 170 million T cells, were found by an earlier analysis.

Findings and limits, study-wide: An analysis was carried out later, and it reportedly showed fewer N-insertions in an Asian-associated ancestry cluster than the approximately 700-donor mean. A link between a missense DCLRE1C variant and TCR beta V- and J-gene trimming emerged from a later analysis.

Trimming removed 2 bases from V and 0 bases from J, with 11 bases in between. Germline values: CDR1 KGHSH, CDR2 LQKENI. The CDR3 sequence is 16 residues long. Healthy bone marrow donors made up the cohort. The specimen sequenced was PBMCs. This receptor was obtained from a man in his forties in good health and CMV-seronegative. This chain uses TRBV18 with TRBJ1-3; D gene uncertain. The CDR3, as DNA: TGTGCCAGCTCACCAGTCAGTCAAAGCTCTGGAAACACCATATATTTT. Translated, it gives CASSPVSQSSGNTIYF. The full variable domain, rest sourced from reference TRBV18 and TRBJ1-3, is NAGVMQNPRHLVRRRGQEARLRCSPMKGHSHVYWYRQLPEEGLKFMVYLQKENIIDESGMPKERFSAEFPKEGPSILRIQQVVRGDSAAYFCASSPVSQSSGNTIYFGEGSWLTVV.